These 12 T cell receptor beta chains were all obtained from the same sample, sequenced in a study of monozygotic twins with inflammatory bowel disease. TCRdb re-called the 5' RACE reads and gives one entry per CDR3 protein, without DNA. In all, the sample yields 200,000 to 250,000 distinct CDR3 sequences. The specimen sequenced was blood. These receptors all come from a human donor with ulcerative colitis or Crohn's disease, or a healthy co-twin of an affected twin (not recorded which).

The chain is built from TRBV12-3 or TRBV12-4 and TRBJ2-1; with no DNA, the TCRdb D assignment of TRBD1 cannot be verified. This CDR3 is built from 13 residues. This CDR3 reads CASSLWGRPEQFF.

CDR3 protein: CASSFTSGGPQETQYF. The chain carries TRBV7-9 and TRBJ2-5; TCRdb selects TRBD2, and the lack of DNA leaves this call unchecked. Per germline, CDR1 SEHNR and CDR2 FQNEAQ (reference sequence). The CDR3 has 16 amino acids.

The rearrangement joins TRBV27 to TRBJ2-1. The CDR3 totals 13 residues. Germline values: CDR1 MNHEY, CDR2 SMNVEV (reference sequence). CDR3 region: CASSSSPSYEQFF.

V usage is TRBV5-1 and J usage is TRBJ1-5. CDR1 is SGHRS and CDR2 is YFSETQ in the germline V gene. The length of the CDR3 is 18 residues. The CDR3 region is CASSLAPTSSYSNQPQHF.

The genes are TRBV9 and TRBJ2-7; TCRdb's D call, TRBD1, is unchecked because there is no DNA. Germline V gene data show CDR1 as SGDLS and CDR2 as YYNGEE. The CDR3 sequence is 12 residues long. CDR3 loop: CASSQGENEQYF.

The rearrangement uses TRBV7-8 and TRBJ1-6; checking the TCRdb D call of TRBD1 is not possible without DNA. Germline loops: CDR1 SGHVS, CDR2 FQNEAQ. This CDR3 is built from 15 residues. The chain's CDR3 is CASSASGTDNSPLHF.

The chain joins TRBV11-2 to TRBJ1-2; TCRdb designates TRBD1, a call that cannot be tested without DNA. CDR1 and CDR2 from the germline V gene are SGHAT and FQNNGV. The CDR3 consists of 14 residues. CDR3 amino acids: CASSLDSGDHGYTF.

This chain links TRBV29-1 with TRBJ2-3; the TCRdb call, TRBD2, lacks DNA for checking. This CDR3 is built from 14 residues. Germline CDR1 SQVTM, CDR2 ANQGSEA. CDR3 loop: CSVETSGMADTQYF.

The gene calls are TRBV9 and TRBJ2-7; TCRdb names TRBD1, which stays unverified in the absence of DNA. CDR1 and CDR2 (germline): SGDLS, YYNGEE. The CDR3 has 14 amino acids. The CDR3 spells CASSVDREDDEQYF.

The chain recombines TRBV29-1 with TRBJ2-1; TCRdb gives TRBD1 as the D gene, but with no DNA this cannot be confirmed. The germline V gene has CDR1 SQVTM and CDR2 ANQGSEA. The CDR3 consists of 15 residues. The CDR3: CSAQEDTGGRNEQFF.

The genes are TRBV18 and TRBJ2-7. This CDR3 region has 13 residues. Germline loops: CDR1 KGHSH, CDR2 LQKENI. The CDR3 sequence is CASSVLSSYEQYF. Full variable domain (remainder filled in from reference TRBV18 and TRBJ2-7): NAGVMQNPRHLVRRRGQEARLRCSPMKGHSHVYWYRQLPEEGLKFMVYLQKENIIDESGMPKERFSAEFPKEGPSILRIQQVVRGDSAAYFCASSVLSSYEQYFGPGTRLTVT.

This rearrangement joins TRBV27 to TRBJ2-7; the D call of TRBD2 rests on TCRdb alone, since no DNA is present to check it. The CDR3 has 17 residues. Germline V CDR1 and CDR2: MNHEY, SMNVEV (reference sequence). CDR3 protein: CASSSPGLITFGDEQYF.